The 13 T cell receptor beta chains reported below all come from one sample, sequenced in a study of graft-versus-host responses after intestinal transplantation. These TCRs' antigens remain unknown. TCRdb's copy holds only in-frame clones and misses some; the assay was immunoSEQ multiplex PCR. The sample contains approximately 79,000 clones, approximately 78% of which appear only once. Here the sequenced sample was unstimulated CD4+ T cells sorted from spleen or lymph node cells, taken before intestinal transplant. These receptors were obtained from a human donor who received an intestinal transplant.

This chain joins TRBV29-1 and TRBJ2-3; D is perhaps TRBD1 (6 bases). This CDR3 has 13 amino acids. V lost 4 bases and J 0 bases, leaving 8 bases between the germline ends. Germline values: CDR1 SQVTM, CDR2 ANQGSEA. CDR3 residues: CSVGRGSTDTQYF. CDR3 nucleotide sequence: TGCAGCGTTGGAAGGGGGAGCACAGATACGCAGTATTTT.

The chain has TRBV30 and TRBJ2-1, with a tentative D call TRBD1 (6 bases). Germline V gene data show CDR1 as GTSNPN and CDR2 as SVGIG (reference sequence). The length of the CDR3 is 13 residues. V was cut by 5 bases and J by 2 bases, with 10 bases left in between. The CDR3 is CAWDRDTYNEQFF. The CDR3 coding sequence is TGTGCCTGGGACCGGGACACCTACAATGAGCAGTTCTTC.

This clone was seen once. The chain carries TRBV9 and TRBJ1-5; a weak D match, TRBD1 (6 bases). V shed 6 bases and J shed 5 bases, with 18 bases lying between them. In germline, CDR1 is SGDLS, CDR2 YYNGEE. CDR3 length: 15 residues. CDR3 protein: CASNREGDKYQPQHF. In DNA, the CDR3 is TGTGCCAGCAATCGGGAGGGGGACAAATATCAGCCCCAGCATTTT.

The table lists this clone with a few counts. The V call is TRBV19, the J call TRBJ2-3, with a possible D match to TRBD1 (5 bases). The CDR3 is 15 residues long. CDR1 LNHDA and CDR2 SQIVND come from the germline V gene (reference sequence). V lost 7 bases and J 0 bases, leaving 14 bases between the germline ends. CDR3 DNA sequence: TGTGCCAGTACCCCAGGGTCGGAGAGCACAGATACGCAGTATTTT. It encodes CASTPGSESTDTQYF.

Written as DNA, the CDR3 is TGTGCCAGCAGAGTCGGACTAGCGGGAGGCTACGAGCAGTACTTC. Translated: CASRVGLAGGYEQYF. The chain recombines TRBV2 with TRBJ2-7; 14 bases are shared with TRBD2. CDR1 and CDR2 from the germline V gene are SNHLY and FYNNEI. The CDR3 totals 15 residues. V shed 6 bases and J 3 bases; nucleotides not matched to a gene: 4.

This clone turned up a few times. The chain combines TRBV14 with TRBJ2-2, with D maybe TRBD2 (5 bases). The length of the CDR3 is 15 residues. Trimming removed 1 base from V and 9 bases from J, with 15 bases in between. Germline CDR1 and CDR2: SGHDN and FVKESK. The CDR3 reads CASSQVGGEARELFF. The CDR3 DNA reads as TGTGCCAGCAGCCAAGTAGGAGGTGAAGCGAGGGAGCTGTTTTTT.

This clone was seen a single time. The rearrangement uses TRBV5-1 and TRBJ2-1; 10 bases match TRBD2. CDR1 and CDR2 from the germline V gene are SGHRS and YFSETQ. This CDR3 spans 15 amino acids. Trimming took 1 base from V and 5 from J; bases not matched to a gene: 3. The CDR3 nucleotides are TGCGCCAGCAGCTTGCTAGCGGGAGCGAACAATGAGCAGTTCTTC. Its protein is CASSLLAGANNEQFF.

V gene TRBV9 combines with J gene TRBJ2-7; D possibly corresponds to TRBD1 (6 bases). The CDR3 loop spans 14 amino acids. The germline gives CDR1 SGDLS, CDR2 YYNGEE. The ends were cut back, 4 bases at V and 0 bases at J, with 11 bases in the middle. This chain's CDR3 is CASSPLGGSYEQYF. In nucleotides, the CDR3 is TGTGCCAGCAGCCCCCTAGGGGGCTCCTACGAGCAGTACTTC. Variable domain in full (rest from reference TRBV9 and TRBJ2-7): DSGVTQTPKHLITATGQRVTLRCSPRSGDLSVYWYQQSLDQGLQFLIQYYNGEERAKGNILERFSAQQFPDLHSELNLSSLELGDSALYFCASSPLGGSYEQYFGPGTRLTVT.

V gene TRBV2 combines with J gene TRBJ2-1; 9 nucleotides line up with TRBD2. The CDR3 runs 16 residues. Germline loops: CDR1 SNHLY, CDR2 FYNNEI. V lost 7 bases and J lost 6; bases outside the gene matches: 13. The CDR3 loop is CASITLAGDLINEQFF. The CDR3 DNA sequence: TGTGCCAGCATTACCTTAGCGGGGGACCTTATCAATGAGCAGTTCTTC.

The chain carries TRBV29-1 and TRBJ2-7; 8 bases map to TRBD1. J gave up 1 base and V 5 bases, and 4 bases lay outside the gene matches. Germline assignment: CDR1 SQVTM and CDR2 ANQGSEA. CDR3 size: 13 residues. In nucleotides, the CDR3 is TGCAGCGTTTCGGACAGGGCTTCCTACGAGCAGTACTTC. Amino acids: CSVSDRASYEQYF.

This clone was seen only once. The chain carries TRBV19 and TRBJ1-5; 7 bases fit TRBD1. Germline V lookup: CDR1 LNHDA, CDR2 SQIVND (reference sequence). The V gene end was trimmed by 5 bases and the J gene end by 4 bases; junction bases not matched to a gene: 8. The CDR3 length is 15 residues. DNA for the CDR3: TGTGCCAGTAGTTCCCCAGGGGGGTGGAATCAGCCCCAGCATTTT. Translation gives CASSSPGGWNQPQHF.

This clone has only a few counts. The chain joins TRBV7-9 to TRBJ2-1; D call uncertain. The germline V gene has CDR1 SEHNR and CDR2 FQNEAQ (reference sequence). This CDR3 is 14 amino acids long. The V end was cut by 3 bases, the J end by 10 bases, with 16 bases between. In nucleotides, the CDR3 is TGTGCCAGCAGCTTTCAGAACTTCGTGGGCGAGCAGTTCTTC. Translating gives CASSFQNFVGEQFF.

The chain employs TRBV28 and TRBJ1-5, with TRBD1 matching over 10 bases. J gave up 0 bases and V 6 bases, and 8 bases lay outside the gene matches. CDR1 is MDHEN and CDR2 is SYDVKM in the germline V gene. The CDR3 has 17 amino acids. CDR3 sequence (DNA): TGTGCCAGCAGACCCAGGGGGGACAGGGGTAGCAATCAGCCCCAGCATTTT. It codes for CASRPRGDRGSNQPQHF.